This TCR beta chain stems from a study of blood T cell repertoires in COVID-19. Whole-study context: There were acute and convalescent COVID-19 samples, and they came from the United States, Italy and Spain.

As processed by the authors: Scientists estimated how many nucleated cells there were by amplifying reference gene primers. The repertoire was sequenced with immunoSEQ multiplex PCR; TCRdb's copy has only in-frame clones and lacks some. V, J and clone size reflect that table, while D and trimming were determined from the DNA. The table lists under 500,000 clones, around 89% of them singletons. Unmatched junction bases numbered 8, after V lost 4 bases and J lost 2 bases. Germline values: CDR1 LNHDA, CDR2 SQIVND (reference sequence). The CDR3 loop spans 15 amino acids. Material: peripheral blood. This TCR was sampled from a woman in her 30s with acute or convalescent COVID-19. The V call is TRBV19, the J call TRBJ2-7; 7 nucleotides agree with TRBD1. For the CDR3, the DNA is TGTGCCAGTAGTAGATACCGGGACAGAACCTACGAGCAGTACTTC. Translation gives CASSRYRDRTYEQYF. The complete variable domain, with remaining parts taken from reference TRBV19 and TRBJ2-7, reads DGGITQSPKYLFRKEGQNVTLSCEQNLNHDAMYWYRQDPGQGLRLIYYSQIVNDFQKGDIAEGYSVSREKKESFPLTVTSAQKNPTAFYLCASSRYRDRTYEQYFGPGTRLTVT.